The source of this T cell receptor (beta chain) is a study of blood T cells in healthy people across ages (dated by TCRdb to between 2014 and 2017). The study in broad terms: In model experiments, template switching captured about one uniquely barcoded TCR beta cDNA molecule for every two T cells. Age-related changes in TCR beta repertoire diversity were measured in the study by deep sequencing normalized with unique cDNA molecular identifiers. Donors were grouped into four age groups: young (average 16 years), middle-aged (about 40), aged (around 60) and long-lived (just over 80). To avoid experimental bias, donors of different ages were spread randomly across the sequencing lanes. The study analyzed two additional independent replicas of 1 million unique cDNA reads from the same blood draw for two donors, one aged 18 to 30 and one aged 80 or older.

Spanning cysteine to phenylalanine, the CDR3 consists of 16 amino acids. Only the CDR3 DNA stays, 48 bases, in frame from base 1. Turning to this clonotype: This receptor's antigen is unknown. Base quality data are lacking; no much larger clone is found one base away.

The library relied on 5' RACE. The sample was run on an Illumina HiSeq 2500. A second PCR of about 6 to 11 cycles was performed with a sample-barcoded 5' primer and a J-beta primer mix. A unique molecular identifier was introduced onto each TCR beta cDNA molecule by a template-switch 5' adaptor carrying 12 random nucleotides. Each sample yielded at least 2.5 million CDR3-containing paired-end reads. All of the RNA was converted into first-strand cDNA using the Mint cDNA synthesis kit, with a TRBC-specific oligonucleotide serving as the primer. Following uracil-DNA glycosylase treatment, all cDNA underwent a first 18-cycle PCR with the universal primers M1SS and BC2_uni_R. Turning to the authors' computational methods: Normalization of each sample was performed by random selection of 1 million high-quality reads, each carrying a distinct molecular identifier. Reads with shared molecular identifiers were discarded instead of being binned into consensus sequences. MiTCR, run with a Q25 quality threshold and the strictest error-elimination algorithm, handled CDR3 identification, clonotype clustering and error correction. A nonparametric unseen species model with Euler transformation was used to estimate lower-bound total TCR beta diversity. TCRdb reanalyzed the raw reads on its own, using fastp at Q25 for trimming and MiXCR for clone calling, and kept in-frame beta chains. One record per CDR3 amino acid sequence lists the most common genes and DNA. The V and J calls were not made by the authors but by TCRdb's processing. This sample holds about 780,000 distinct CDR3 sequences; 46% were observed only once. The ten largest account for about a sixth of the sample.

Systemically healthy Caucasian individuals from Russia, 35 to 50 in total and aged roughly 6 to 95 years, were included as donors. Each donor gave ten milliliters of peripheral blood, collected into EDTA-treated Vacutainer tubes. Ficoll-Paque density-gradient centrifugation was used to isolate PBMCs, with at least 6.5 million per sample. Trizol reagent was used to extract total RNA from PBMCs, with at least 5.5 micrograms per sample. The percentages of naive CD45RAhigh/CD27high T cells were determined by flow cytometry on a PBMC aliquot from every donor. Overall results and qualifications from the work: Because donor CMV infection status was unknown, age-related changes in expanded clonotypes were potentially confounded. Observed TCR beta diversity correlated strongly with the percentage of naive T cells measured by flow cytometry. Estimates of total diversity based on one million sequenced T cells were considered lower bounds and underestimates. Compared with the aged group, the long-lived group had more naive CD4+ T cells, fewer expanded clones and increased TCR diversity, a pattern suggesting age selection. As age increased, observed TCR beta diversity per million T cells dropped in a roughly linear way, and a significant reduction was already evident by age 40. Since profiling was done on bulk unsorted PBMCs, naive and antigen-experienced compartments could not be conclusively compared.

The sequence derives from a man older than 75 in good health. This chain joins TRBV12-3 or TRBV12-4 to TRBJ2-5; the central 7 bases match TRBD1. The DNA end lines up better with TRBJ2-7; the J call may be wrong. The sample was blood. The CDR3 region has the sequence CASSRVGSTGLNEQYF. The sequenced DNA is TGTGCCAGCAGTCGGGTGGGCTCGACAGGGTTAAACGAGCAGTACTTC.